The 25 T cell receptor beta chains below come from one sample, sequenced in a study of cytomegalovirus exposure and HLA in healthy donors. The PCR had 60 Vbeta and 13 Jbeta primers. Assay: immunoSEQ multiplex PCR; the TCRdb copy retains only in-frame clones and omits some. The sample contains around 65,000 clones, about 75% of which appear only once. The sequenced sample consisted of PBMCs. The receptors shown here come from a woman aged 25 to 39 in good health and CMV-seropositive.

As DNA, the CDR3 is TGTGCCAGCAGCGCGCCCTTAGCGGGAGCCTACGAGCAGTACTTC. Amino acids: CASSAPLAGAYEQYF. This chain joins TRBV7-9 and TRBJ2-7; 9 bases are a match to TRBD2. The ends lost 5 bases at V and 2 bases at J; junction bases unmatched: 7. The CDR3 is made up of 15 amino acids. The germline CDR1 and CDR2 sequences are SEHNR and FQNEAQ (reference sequence).

The chain combines TRBV27 with TRBJ2-1; 8 bases match TRBD2. V gave up 5 bases and J gave up 9 bases; unmatched junction bases: 15. In germline, CDR1 is MNHEY, CDR2 SMNVEV (reference sequence). The CDR3 runs to 16 residues. The chain's CDR3 is CASSVLAGSKNSEQFF. The CDR3 DNA follows: TGTGCCAGCAGTGTGTTAGCGGGATCTAAGAACAGTGAGCAGTTCTTC.

This clone has just a few counts. The rearrangement joins TRBV5-1 to TRBJ1-1, with no clear D. The CDR3 runs to 15 residues. The germline V gene encodes CDR1 SGHRS and CDR2 YFSETQ. V lost 1 base and J lost 4, with 14 bases in between. The CDR3 loop reads CASSLYTRGGTEAFF. The CDR3 DNA reads as TGCGCCAGCAGCTTGTACACGCGGGGAGGCACTGAAGCTTTCTTT.

This chain links TRBV27 with TRBJ2-2; D is perhaps TRBD1 (6 bases). The germline V gene has CDR1 MNHEY and CDR2 SMNVEV (reference sequence). V was cut by 6 bases and J by 0 bases, with 11 bases left in between. The CDR3 totals 15 residues. CDR3 sequence reads: CASRNRTANTGELFF. As DNA, the CDR3 is TGTGCCAGCAGGAATAGGACAGCGAACACCGGGGAGCTGTTTTTT.

The CDR3 protein is CASSQNPSGGTYEQYF. Here the CDR3 DNA reads TGCGCCAGCAGCCAAAATCCTAGCGGGGGAACCTACGAGCAGTACTTC. J is TRBJ2-7 and V is TRBV4-1; TRBD2 agrees at 10 bases. V lost 2 bases and J lost 2; bases outside the gene matches: 6. The germline V gene has CDR1 MGHRA and CDR2 YSYEKL. The CDR3 has 16 amino acids.

CDR3 DNA sequence: TGTGCCAGCAGTTTACCGAATCAGCCCCAGCATTTT. It codes for CASSLPNQPQHF. The J gene is TRBJ1-5, the V gene TRBV28; the D is unclear. This CDR3 is 12 amino acids long. V was shortened by 2 bases and J by 4 bases, with 3 bases between the two germline ends. Per the germline V gene, CDR1 is MDHEN and CDR2 is SYDVKM.

J is TRBJ1-2 and V is TRBV7-2, with a possible D match to TRBD1 (5 bases). CDR1 and CDR2 (germline): SGHTA, FQGNSA. Trimming removed 5 bases from V and 7 bases from J, with 17 bases in between. The CDR3 has 14 residues. The CDR3 sequence is CASSAHGSQGGYTF. In nucleotides, the CDR3 is TGTGCCAGCAGCGCTCACGGGTCCCAGGGTGGCTACACCTTC.

The rearrangement uses TRBV28 and TRBJ1-1; 10 bases are shared with TRBD1. Germline CDR1 and CDR2: MDHEN and SYDVKM. The CDR3 is 14 amino acids. The trim removed 6 bases at V and 4 bases at J, leaving 5 bases unmatched. Here the CDR3 DNA reads TGTGCCAGCAGAGCCGGGACAGGGGTCACTGAAGCTTTCTTT. Encoded protein: CASRAGTGVTEAFF.

The chain combines TRBV28 with TRBJ1-6; D perhaps matches TRBD1 (5 bases). With 6 bases removed from V and 10 bases from J, the gap between germline ends came to 19 bases. The CDR3 sequence is 15 residues long. Germline-derived CDR1 and CDR2 are MDHEN and SYDVKM. The CDR3, as DNA: TGTGCCAGCAGCACGTTAAGCGGGGGAGGGTCACCCCTCCACTTT. It codes for CASSTLSGGGSPLHF.

The rearrangement links TRBV4-2 to TRBJ2-2; 10 bases align to TRBD1. This CDR3 contains 15 residues. V shed 5 bases and J 7 bases; nucleotides not matched to a gene: 7. Germline V CDR1 and CDR2: LGHNA, YNFKEQ. DNA of the CDR3: TGTGCCAGCAGCTCCCGACAGGGGGCGGGCGGGGAGCTGTTTTTT. It encodes CASSSRQGAGGELFF.

CDR3 bases: TGTGCCAGCAGTGCGGAACTAGTAGTTTACTACAATGAGCAGTTCTTC. Translation: CASSAELVVYYNEQFF. The V and J genes are TRBV2 and TRBJ2-1, with D tentatively TRBD2 (5 bases). CDR3 length equals 16 residues. V gave up 4 bases and J gave up 3 bases, with 16 bases separating them. Per germline, CDR1 SNHLY and CDR2 FYNNEI.

The rearrangement links TRBV7-6 to TRBJ1-3; weak D call: TRBD1 (6 bases). CDR1 SGHVS and CDR2 FNYEAQ come from the germline V gene. V shed 2 bases and J shed 4 bases, with 15 bases lying between them. This CDR3 is 16 amino acids long. In nucleotides, the CDR3 is TGTGCCAGCAGCTTATCGCGGCAGGGGCAGGGAAACACCATATATTTT. Amino acid sequence: CASSLSRQGQGNTIYF.

The chain uses TRBV6-6 and TRBJ1-1, with D perhaps matching TRBD1 (6 bases). Germline loops: CDR1 MNHNY, CDR2 SVGAGI (reference sequence). This CDR3 contains 14 residues. Between the trimmed V and J ends, which lost 5 bases and 2 bases, there was a span of 12 bases. The CDR3 DNA follows: TGTGCCAGCAGTAAACGGGACATCAACACTGAAGCTTTCTTT. This translates into CASSKRDINTEAFF.

J is TRBJ2-7 and V is TRBV5-4, with 8 bases fitting TRBD1. The length of the CDR3 is 14 residues. The V segment lost 4 bases and the J segment 4 bases; nucleotides outside the gene matches: 7. Germline V lookup: CDR1 SGHNT, CDR2 YYREEE (reference sequence). The CDR3 loop is CASSLGQGRYEQYF. The CDR3 nucleotides are TGTGCCAGCAGCCTCGGACAGGGAAGGTACGAGCAGTACTTC. The whole variable domain, filled in from reference TRBV5-4 and TRBJ2-7, reads ETGVTQSPTHLIKTRGQQVTLRCSSQSGHNTVSWYQQALGQGPQFIFQYYREEENGRGNFPPRFSGLQFPNYSSELNVNALELDDSALYLCASSLGQGRYEQYFGPGTRLTVT.

The chain employs TRBV5-4 and TRBJ1-1; TRBD1 aligns across 7 bases. Germline CDR1 SGHNT, CDR2 YYREEE (reference sequence). The V segment lost 4 bases and the J segment 2 bases; nucleotides outside the gene matches: 8. This CDR3 is built from 15 residues. The CDR3 DNA follows: TGTGCCAGCAGCCCCCCGACAGGGACAAACACTGAAGCTTTCTTT. It yields the protein CASSPPTGTNTEAFF.

The rearrangement uses TRBV6-6 and TRBJ1-5, with no clear D. This CDR3 comprises 12 residues. In germline, CDR1 is MNHNY, CDR2 SVGAGI (reference sequence). Trimming stripped 2 bases from V and 7 bases from J, with 6 bases between. The CDR3 is CASSYPSQPQHF. CDR3 nucleotide sequence: TGTGCCAGCAGTTACCCCTCGCAGCCCCAGCATTTT.

This clone was counted between two and nine times. The DNA for the CDR3 is TGTGCCAGCAGCCCACGGGGGCGGGAGGGCCCAGATGAGCAGTTCTTC. This translates into CASSPRGREGPDEQFF. The genes are TRBV5-6 and TRBJ2-1; TRBD2 matches 9 bases. This CDR3 comprises 16 residues. CDR1 SGHDT and CDR2 YYEEEE come from the germline V gene. V shed 4 bases, J shed 8 bases, and the junction held 13 bases outside the gene matches.

CDR3 amino acids: CASSSPTLNTQYF. CDR3 coding DNA: TGTGCCAGCAGCTCCCCTACTCTGAATACGCAGTATTTT. V usage is TRBV5-4 and J usage is TRBJ2-3; D is undetermined. The CDR3 has 13 amino acids. V lost 3 bases, J lost 7 bases, and 12 bases lay in between. Germline CDR1 reads SGHNT; CDR2 reads YYREEE (reference sequence).

This clone was recorded a few times. The rearrangement joins TRBV11-2 to TRBJ2-7; a possible D gene is TRBD2 (6 bases). The ends were cut back, 1 base at V and 0 bases at J, with 10 bases in the middle. Germline V gene data show CDR1 as SGHAT and CDR2 as FQNNGV. The CDR3 runs 15 residues. As DNA, the CDR3 is TGTGCCAGCAGCTTAGTTAGCGGATCCTCCTACGAGCAGTACTTC. Its translation is CASSLVSGSSYEQYF.

The chain couples TRBV6-6 to TRBJ1-6, with D uncertain. V was trimmed by 2 bases and J by 5 bases, leaving 7 bases between them. Germline V gene data show CDR1 as MNHNY and CDR2 as SVGAGI (reference sequence). The CDR3 runs to 14 residues. The CDR3 reads CASSYNDNNSPLHF. The CDR3, as DNA: TGTGCCAGCAGTTACAATGACAATAATTCACCCCTCCACTTT.

The chain uses TRBV29-1 and TRBJ2-1; 11 positions agree with TRBD1. CDR1 is SQVTM, CDR2 ANQGSEA, per germline. The CDR3 contains 15 residues. V trimming: 4 bases; J trimming: 4 bases; junction bases outside the gene matches: 6. The CDR3 DNA follows: TGCAGCGTTGGATCCGGGACAGGGGGATACAATGAGCAGTTCTTC. This translates into CSVGSGTGGYNEQFF.

In its sample, this clone was seen a few times. This chain links TRBV6-5 with TRBJ1-6, with 9 nucleotides matching TRBD1. Germline V lookup: CDR1 MNHEY, CDR2 SVGAGI. Losses at the gene ends were 4 bases for V and 6 bases for J; bases not matched to a gene: 7. There are 16 residues in the CDR3. CDR3 protein: CASSSGTGLSNSPLHF. Here the CDR3 DNA reads TGTGCCAGCAGTTCAGGGACAGGGTTATCTAATTCACCCCTCCACTTT.

This chain uses TRBV2 with TRBJ2-1; 10 bases map to TRBD2. The CDR3 is made up of 13 amino acids. CDR1 SNHLY and CDR2 FYNNEI come from the germline V gene. J gave up 5 bases and V 10 bases, and 5 bases lay outside the gene matches. The CDR3: CATPSGRDNEQFF. In DNA, the CDR3 is TGTGCCACCCCTAGCGGGAGAGACAATGAGCAGTTCTTC.

The rearrangement joins TRBV29-1 to TRBJ2-5, with D maybe TRBD2 (6 bases). The V gene lost 8 bases and the J gene lost 5 bases, with 15 bases spanning the gap. Germline V gene data show CDR1 as SQVTM and CDR2 as ANQGSEA. The CDR3 contains 12 residues. The DNA for the CDR3 is TGCAGCTTCGTTGGGGGGAGTGAGACCCAGTACTTC. It encodes CSFVGGSETQYF.

This clone showed up just once. The V and J genes are TRBV15 and TRBJ1-3; no firm D call. CDR1 LNHNV and CDR2 YYDKDF come from the germline V gene (reference sequence). The CDR3 covers 13 residues. Trimming removed 1 base at V and 4 bases at J, with 5 bases between. CDR3 loop: CATSRATGNTIYF. DNA for the CDR3: TGTGCCACCAGCAGAGCTACGGGAAACACCATATATTTT.